Described below is a single TCR beta chain sequence and its context. TCRdb's copy holds only in-frame clones and misses some; the assay was immunoSEQ multiplex PCR. The table includes thousands of clones, more than 70% detected once. Resections took place in Japan or China from about 2014 to 2018. Nucleic acids came from premalignant or tumor cells enriched by macro-dissection. This entry comes from a study of immune evolution from preneoplasia to lung adenocarcinoma. V shed 3 bases and J 3 bases; nucleotides not matched to a gene: 5. The CDR3 has 15 amino acids. Germline V gene sequence: CDR1 SEHNR, CDR2 FQNEAQ (reference sequence).

The TCR sequence derives from a person aged 70 to 85 with lung adenocarcinoma. Sequences were obtained from FFPE lung adenocarcinoma in situ tissue. The rearrangement joins TRBV7-9 to TRBJ2-7; 10 bases map to TRBD2. CDR3 coding DNA: TGTGCCAGCAGCTTCGGGACTAGCGTTTACTACGAGCAGTACTTC. Its protein is CASSFGTSVYYEQYF. Full variable domain (outside the CDR3, taken from reference TRBV7-9 and TRBJ2-7): DTGVSQNPRHKITKRGQNVTFRCDPISEHNRLYWYRQTLGQGPEFLTYFQNEAQLEKSRLLSDRFSAERPKGSFSTLEIQRTEQGDSAMYLCASSFGTSVYYEQYFGPGTRLTVT.